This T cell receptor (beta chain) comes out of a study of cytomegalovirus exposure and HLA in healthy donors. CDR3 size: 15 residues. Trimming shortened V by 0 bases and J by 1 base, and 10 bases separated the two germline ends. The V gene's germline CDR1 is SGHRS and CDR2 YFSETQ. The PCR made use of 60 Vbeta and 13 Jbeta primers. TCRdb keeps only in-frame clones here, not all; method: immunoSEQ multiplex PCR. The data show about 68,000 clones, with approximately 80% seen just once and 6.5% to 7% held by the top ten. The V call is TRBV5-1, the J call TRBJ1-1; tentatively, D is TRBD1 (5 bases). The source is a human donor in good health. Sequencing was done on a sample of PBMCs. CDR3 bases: TGCGCCAGCAGCTTGGCCCTAGGGGAGAACACTGAAGCTTTCTTT. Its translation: CASSLALGENTEAFF.